Listed here are 26 T cell receptor beta chains from one sample, sequenced in a study of PD-L1 blockade in urothelial cancer. Libraries were prepared by immunoSEQ multiplex PCR; TCRdb keeps only in-frame clonotypes and omits some of them. This table holds more than 45,000 clones, around three quarters found once. The sequencing used PBMCs, collected around atezolizumab (anti-PD-L1) treatment. The origin of the receptors is an older man with urothelial cancer.

CDR3 in DNA: TGTGCCAGCTCACCCGCGCAGGGGGCGCAGGGCTACACCTTC. This encodes CASSPAQGAQGYTF. The chain carries TRBV18 and TRBJ1-2; TRBD1 agrees at 8 bases. V lost 3 bases and J lost 8; bases outside the gene matches: 8. This CDR3 has 14 amino acids. CDR1 is KGHSH and CDR2 is LQKENI in the germline V gene.

The rearrangement links TRBV7-2 to TRBJ1-6; D uncertain. Germline CDR1 and CDR2: SGHTA and FQGNSA. V shed 6 bases and J shed 5 bases, with 11 bases lying between them. CDR3 size: 14 residues. The CDR3 sequence is CASSEGYDNSPLHF. In nucleotides, the CDR3 is TGTGCCAGCAGTGAGGGATATGATAATTCACCCCTCCACTTT.

The genes are TRBV19 and TRBJ2-3; TRBD2 matches at 7 bases. Trimming at V came to 4 bases and at J to 3 bases, leaving 4 bases not matched to a gene. The CDR3 spans 14 residues. Looked up from germline, CDR1 is LNHDA and CDR2 is SQIVND (reference sequence). The CDR3 protein is CASSSGSRTDTQYF. The CDR3 nucleotides read TGTGCCAGTAGTAGCGGGAGTAGGACAGATACGCAGTATTTT.

The CDR3 reads CASSEAWDRAYEQYF. The CDR3 DNA sequence: TGTGCCAGCAGTGAAGCGTGGGACAGGGCCTACGAGCAGTACTTC. The rearrangement links TRBV6-1 to TRBJ2-7; 9 bases agree with TRBD1. The germline V gene encodes CDR1 MNHNS and CDR2 SASEGT. CDR3 length: 15 residues. Losses at the gene ends were 0 bases for V and 2 bases for J; bases not matched to a gene: 2.

This clone was seen only a few times. V and J are TRBV4-2 and TRBJ1-1, with 7 bases identical to TRBD1. Germline V CDR1 and CDR2: LGHNA, YNFKEQ. With V trimmed by 3 bases and J by 0 bases, 13 bases remained unmatched. CDR3 size: 18 residues. Here the CDR3 DNA reads TGTGCCAGCAGCCATCCAAGCTGGACAGGCGTCATGAACACTGAAGCTTTCTTT. Translating it yields CASSHPSWTGVMNTEAFF.

The chain links TRBV7-2 to TRBJ2-1, with 9 bases matching TRBD2. The CDR3 has 14 residues. Trimming took 3 bases from V and 8 from J; bases not matched to a gene: 5. Germline loops: CDR1 SGHTA, CDR2 FQGNSA. The CDR3 nucleotides read TGTGCCAGCAGCTTCGGACTAGCGATTGATGAGCAGTTCTTC. Translating it yields CASSFGLAIDEQFF.

The rearrangement joins TRBV7-9 to TRBJ2-5; 8 bases are a match to TRBD1. The CDR3 sequence is 14 residues long. The V gene's germline CDR1 is SEHNR and CDR2 FQNEAQ (reference sequence). V shed 5 bases and J 5 bases; nucleotides not matched to a gene: 7. CDR3: CASSADRGRETQYF. DNA for the CDR3: TGTGCCAGCAGCGCTGACAGGGGTAGGGAGACCCAGTACTTC.

The rearrangement joins TRBV28 to TRBJ1-6; no reliable D call. CDR1 MDHEN and CDR2 SYDVKM come from the germline V gene. V dropped 8 bases and J dropped 6 bases, with 17 bases sitting between them. The CDR3 totals 15 residues. As DNA, the CDR3 is TGTGCCAGCTCTGCCATGCGGATGGGTAATTCACCCCTCCACTTT. Its protein product is CASSAMRMGNSPLHF.

This chain links TRBV27 with TRBJ2-1, with 10 bases aligning to TRBD2. This CDR3 region has 16 residues. V gave up 6 bases and J gave up 1 base; unmatched junction bases: 6. Germline loops: CDR1 MNHEY, CDR2 SMNVEV (reference sequence). In DNA, the CDR3 is TGTGCCAGCAGAAGCGAAGCGGGAGGGTCCTACAATGAGCAGTTCTTC. Encoded protein: CASRSEAGGSYNEQFF.

This clone was counted once. V and J are TRBV7-8 and TRBJ2-2; possibly TRBD1 for D (6 bases). The CDR3 sequence is 15 residues long. V was clipped by 7 bases and J by 0 bases, with 12 bases between them. Looked up from germline, CDR1 is SGHVS and CDR2 is FQNEAQ. CDR3 amino acids: CASIWTASNTGELFF. DNA of the CDR3: TGTGCCAGCATATGGACAGCTTCGAACACCGGGGAGCTGTTTTTT.

This clone has only a few counts. The chain couples TRBV5-6 to TRBJ1-6; D gene ambiguous. CDR1 is SGHDT, CDR2 YYEEEE, per germline. The CDR3 loop spans 14 amino acids. Trimming pared 4 bases from V and 9 bases from J, leaving 14 bases between. CDR3 bases: TGTGCCAGCAGCCAAAGGGTGGAGGGTTCACCCCTCCACTTT. This gives the protein CASSQRVEGSPLHF. Using reference TRBV5-6 and TRBJ1-6 for the parts outside the CDR3, the full variable domain is DAGVTQSPTHLIKTRGQQVTLRCSPKSGHDTVSWYQQALGQGPQFIFQYYEEEERQRGNFPDRFSGHQFPNYSSELNVNALLLGDSALYLCASSQRVEGSPLHFGNGTRLTVT.

The J gene is TRBJ2-1, the V gene TRBV4-2; D perhaps matches TRBD2 (6 bases). This CDR3 region has 17 residues. The V gene lost 1 base and the J gene lost 3 bases, with 16 bases spanning the gap. CDR1 and CDR2 (germline): LGHNA, YNFKEQ. The CDR3 DNA reads TGTGCCAGCAGCCAAGCCAGGACCCACGGGGGCTACAATGAGCAGTTCTTC. It codes for CASSQARTHGGYNEQFF.

There are a few counts of this clone. The chain recombines TRBV11-3 with TRBJ2-1; 9 bases align to TRBD2. CDR1 and CDR2 from the germline V gene are SGHNT and YENEEA. The CDR3 is 16 amino acids. Trimming removed 4 bases from V and 6 bases from J; junction bases left unmatched: 10. The CDR3 region is CASSSPFISGSNEQFF. Here the CDR3 DNA reads TGTGCCAGCAGCTCCCCATTCATTAGCGGGAGCAATGAGCAGTTCTTC.

The chain uses TRBV7-2 and TRBJ1-1; no definite D call. V shed 5 bases and J shed 5 bases, with 9 bases lying between them. Germline-derived CDR1 and CDR2 are SGHTA and FQGNSA. This CDR3 contains 12 residues. The DNA for the CDR3 is TGTGCCAGCAGCCTATATTCAACTGAAGCTTTCTTT. Translating it yields CASSLYSTEAFF.

The V and J genes are TRBV18 and TRBJ2-5; D is perhaps TRBD2 (5 bases). The V gene lost 3 bases and the J gene lost 5 bases, with 7 bases spanning the gap. From germline, CDR1 is KGHSH and CDR2 LQKENI. This CDR3 is 12 amino acids long. The CDR3 is CASSPSGETQYF. The CDR3 DNA reads as TGTGCCAGCTCACCCTCGGGGGAGACCCAGTACTTC.

This clone showed up just a few times. The chain joins TRBV7-2 to TRBJ2-1; possible D gene TRBD2, 5 bases. Germline-derived CDR1 and CDR2 are SGHTA and FQGNSA. The germline V and J ends were trimmed by 3 bases and 8 bases, with 11 bases remaining between them. The CDR3 covers 13 residues. The CDR3 DNA follows: TGTGCCAGCAGCTTCGCTAGGACTCATGAGCAGTTCTTC. It is translated as CASSFARTHEQFF.

The V gene is TRBV6-1, the J gene TRBJ1-5, with D maybe TRBD1 (6 bases). The V and J ends lost 8 bases and 6 bases respectively, with 17 bases between them. This CDR3 comprises 14 residues. CDR1 is MNHNS, CDR2 SASEGT, per germline. This chain's CDR3 is CASDLGRGIQPQHF. Here the CDR3 DNA reads TGTGCCAGCGACCTGGGCAGGGGTATTCAGCCCCAGCATTTT.

The V gene is TRBV5-1, the J gene TRBJ2-3; D is undetermined. Trimming took off 0 bases at V and 1 base at J, with 6 bases between the two ends. Germline V gene sequence: CDR1 SGHRS, CDR2 YFSETQ. The CDR3 has 14 amino acids. DNA of the CDR3: TGCGCCAGCAGCTTGGCCCAGGGCACAGATACGCAGTATTTT. The encoded protein is CASSLAQGTDTQYF. The full variable domain, its missing parts supplied by reference TRBV5-1 and TRBJ2-3, is KAGVTQTPRYLIKTRGQQVTLSCSPISGHRSVSWYQQTPGQGLQFLFEYFSETQRNKGNFPGRFSGRQFSNSRSEMNVSTLELGDSALYLCASSLAQGTDTQYFGPGTRLTVL.

The V and J genes are TRBV28 and TRBJ2-7, with D perhaps matching TRBD1 (5 bases). The germline CDR1 and CDR2 sequences are MDHEN and SYDVKM. The V and J ends lost 6 bases and 1 base respectively, with 10 bases between them. This CDR3 spans 13 amino acids. The CDR3 reads CASRGQGSYEQYF. In nucleotides, the CDR3 is TGTGCCAGCAGGGGGCAGGGTTCCTACGAGCAGTACTTC.

In its sample, this clone was seen once. The chain is built from TRBV6-5 and TRBJ2-4; 7 bases are a match to TRBD2. V shed 7 bases and J 2 bases; nucleotides not matched to a gene: 5. In germline, CDR1 is MNHEY, CDR2 SVGAGI. The CDR3 covers 14 residues. CDR3 bases: TGTGCCAGCATCCCGGGGGGTCCCAAAAACATTCAGTACTTC. Encoded protein: CASIPGGPKNIQYF.

Concerning this clone: The same CDR3 arises from other DNA sequences in this sample as well. The chain carries TRBV18 and TRBJ2-3; 13 bases fit TRBD2. This CDR3 is built from 16 residues. Germline CDR1 and CDR2: KGHSH and LQKENI. V lost 6 bases and J lost 2; bases outside the gene matches: 5. The CDR3 DNA reads as TGTGCCAGCTCTCCGGGACTAGCGGGACCCACAGATACGCAGTATTTT. Translated, it gives CASSPGLAGPTDTQYF.

The gene calls are TRBV4-3 and TRBJ2-1; D is uncertain. Trimming took off 0 bases at V and 7 bases at J, with 10 bases between the two ends. The CDR3 runs to 14 residues. In germline, CDR1 is LGHNA, CDR2 YSLEER. CDR3 sequence: CASSQDLVRNEQFF. Written as DNA, the CDR3 is TGCGCCAGCAGCCAAGATTTAGTACGGAATGAGCAGTTCTTC.

This chain joins TRBV5-6 and TRBJ2-2; D is uncertain. V dropped 2 bases and J dropped 1 base, with 9 bases sitting between them. Germline V gene data show CDR1 as SGHDT and CDR2 as YYEEEE. CDR3 length equals 15 residues. CDR3 residues: CASSLDPGNTGELFF. DNA of the CDR3: TGTGCCAGCAGCTTAGACCCAGGGAACACCGGGGAGCTGTTTTTT.

The chain combines TRBV7-2 with TRBJ2-5, with D possibly matching TRBD2 (5 bases). The CDR3 loop spans 14 amino acids. Germline CDR1 is SGHTA and CDR2 is FQGNSA. Trimming removed 4 bases at V and 7 bases at J, with 16 bases between. In nucleotides, the CDR3 is TGTGCCAGCAGCTCTCCTTATCGGGGTGGGACCCAGTACTTC. Translating it yields CASSSPYRGGTQYF.

The chain employs TRBV6-1 and TRBJ2-3, with TRBD2 matching over 8 bases. Germline V gene lookup returns CDR1 MNHNS and CDR2 SASEGT. V trimming: 4 bases; J trimming: 0 bases; junction bases outside the gene matches: 12. This CDR3 contains 18 residues. The CDR3 loop reads CASSGLPFKRGSTDTQYF. CDR3 DNA: TGTGCCAGCAGTGGACTCCCGTTTAAGCGGGGGAGCACAGATACGCAGTATTTT.

V gene TRBV10-2 combines with J gene TRBJ1-2; 7 bases are a match to TRBD1. Germline CDR1 reads WSHSY; CDR2 reads SAAADI. J was trimmed by 6 bases and V by 0 bases; bases with no gene match: 4. There are 14 residues in the CDR3. CDR3 sequence reads: CASSESEGGHGYTF. The CDR3 DNA reads TGCGCCAGCAGTGAGTCGGAAGGGGGCCATGGCTACACCTTC.